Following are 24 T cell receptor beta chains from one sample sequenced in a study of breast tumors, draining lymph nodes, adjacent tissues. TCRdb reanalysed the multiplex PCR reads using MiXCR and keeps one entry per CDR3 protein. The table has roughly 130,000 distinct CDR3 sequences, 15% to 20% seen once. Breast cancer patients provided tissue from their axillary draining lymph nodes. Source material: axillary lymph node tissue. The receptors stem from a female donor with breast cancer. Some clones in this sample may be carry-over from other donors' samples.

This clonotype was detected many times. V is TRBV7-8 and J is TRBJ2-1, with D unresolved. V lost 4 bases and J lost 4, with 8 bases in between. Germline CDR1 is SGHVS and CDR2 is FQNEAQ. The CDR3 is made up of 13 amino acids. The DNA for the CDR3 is TGTGCCAGCAGCTCGGGTCTGTACAATGAGCAGTTCTTC. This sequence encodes CASSSGLYNEQFF.

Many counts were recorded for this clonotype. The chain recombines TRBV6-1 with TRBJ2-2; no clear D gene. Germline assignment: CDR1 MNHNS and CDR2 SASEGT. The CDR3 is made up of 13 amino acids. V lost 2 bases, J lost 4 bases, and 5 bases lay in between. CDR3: CASSEWSTGELFF. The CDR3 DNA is TGTGCCAGCAGTGAATGGAGCACCGGGGAGCTGTTTTTT.

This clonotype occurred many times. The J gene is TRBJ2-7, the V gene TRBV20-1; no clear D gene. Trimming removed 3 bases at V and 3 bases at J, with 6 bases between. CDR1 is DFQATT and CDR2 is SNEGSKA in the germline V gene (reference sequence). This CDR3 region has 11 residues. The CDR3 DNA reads TGCAGTGCTAGCCAGAACTACGAGCAGTACTTC. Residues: CSASQNYEQYF.

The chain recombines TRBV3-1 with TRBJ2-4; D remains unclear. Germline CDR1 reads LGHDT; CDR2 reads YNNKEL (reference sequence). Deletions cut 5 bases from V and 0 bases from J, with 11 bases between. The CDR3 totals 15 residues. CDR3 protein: CASSYSWIAKNIQYF. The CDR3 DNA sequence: TGTGCCAGCAGCTACTCTTGGATAGCCAAAAACATTCAGTACTTC.

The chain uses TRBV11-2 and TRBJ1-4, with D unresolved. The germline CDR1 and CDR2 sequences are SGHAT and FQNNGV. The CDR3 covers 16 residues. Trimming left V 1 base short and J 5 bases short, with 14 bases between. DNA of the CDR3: TGTGCCAGCAGCTTAGTTACCGGGATAACAAATGAAAAACTGTTTTTT. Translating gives CASSLVTGITNEKLFF.

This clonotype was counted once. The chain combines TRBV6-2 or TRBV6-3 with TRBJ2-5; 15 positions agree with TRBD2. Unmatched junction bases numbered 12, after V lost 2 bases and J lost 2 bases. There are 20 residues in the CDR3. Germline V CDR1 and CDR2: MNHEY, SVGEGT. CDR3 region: CASSYPGTSGGTRDQETQYF. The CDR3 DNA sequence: TGTGCCAGCAGTTACCCAGGGACTAGCGGGGGGACAAGAGATCAAGAGACCCAGTACTTC.

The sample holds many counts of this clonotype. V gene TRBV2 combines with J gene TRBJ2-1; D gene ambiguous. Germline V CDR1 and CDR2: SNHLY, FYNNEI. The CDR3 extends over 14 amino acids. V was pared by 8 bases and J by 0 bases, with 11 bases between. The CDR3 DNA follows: TGTGCCAGCCACCAAAGGAGCTCCTACAATGAGCAGTTCTTC. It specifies CASHQRSSYNEQFF. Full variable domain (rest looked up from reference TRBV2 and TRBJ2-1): EPEVTQTPSHQVTQMGQEVILRCVPISNHLYFYWYRQILGQKVEFLVSFYNNEISEKSEIFDDQFSVERPDGSNFTLKIRSTKLEDSAMYFCASHQRSSYNEQFFGPGTRLTVL.

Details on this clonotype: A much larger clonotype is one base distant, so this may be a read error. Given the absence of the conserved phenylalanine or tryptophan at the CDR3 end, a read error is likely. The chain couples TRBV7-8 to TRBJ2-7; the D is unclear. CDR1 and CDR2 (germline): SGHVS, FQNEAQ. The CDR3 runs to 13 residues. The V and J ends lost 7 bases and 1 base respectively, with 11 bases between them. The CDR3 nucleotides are TGTGCCAGCAAGGGATATGGTTCCTACGAGCAGTACCTC. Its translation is CASKGYGSYEQYL.

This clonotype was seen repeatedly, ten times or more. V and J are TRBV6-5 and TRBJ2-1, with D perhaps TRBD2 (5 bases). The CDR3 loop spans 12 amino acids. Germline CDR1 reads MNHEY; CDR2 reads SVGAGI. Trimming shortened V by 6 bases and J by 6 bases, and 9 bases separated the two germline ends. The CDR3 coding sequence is TGTGCCAGCAGCTCGGACTCCAATGAGCAGTTCTTC. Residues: CASSSDSNEQFF.

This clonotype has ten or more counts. This CDR3 is CSVEDLRGENGYTF. CDR3 sequence (DNA): TGCAGCGTTGAAGATCTGAGGGGTGAGAATGGCTACACCTTC. This chain connects TRBV29-1 to TRBJ1-2, with a weak D call TRBD1 (5 bases). V shed 0 bases and J shed 6 bases, with 14 bases lying between them. Per germline, CDR1 SQVTM and CDR2 ANQGSEA. The CDR3 sequence is 14 residues long. Full variable domain (remainder filled in from reference TRBV29-1 and TRBJ1-2): SAVISQKPSRDICQRGTSLTIQCQVDSQVTMMFWYRQQPGQSLTLIATANQGSEATYESGFVIDKFPISRPNLTFSTLTVSNMSPEDSSIYLCSVEDLRGENGYTFGSGTRLTVV.

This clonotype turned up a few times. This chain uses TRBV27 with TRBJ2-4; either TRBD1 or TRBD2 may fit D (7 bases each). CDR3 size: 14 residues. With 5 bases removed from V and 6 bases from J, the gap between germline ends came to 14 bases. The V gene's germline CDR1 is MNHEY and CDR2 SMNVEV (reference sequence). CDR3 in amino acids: CASSTSGGGNIQYF. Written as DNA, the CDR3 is TGTGCCAGCAGTACTTCAGGGGGGGGAAACATTCAGTACTTC.

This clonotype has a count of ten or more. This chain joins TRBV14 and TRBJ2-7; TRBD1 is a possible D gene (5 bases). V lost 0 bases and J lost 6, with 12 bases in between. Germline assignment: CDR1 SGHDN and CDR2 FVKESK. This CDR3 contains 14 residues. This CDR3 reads CASSQEQAVREQYF. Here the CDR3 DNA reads TGTGCCAGCAGCCAAGAACAGGCTGTTCGCGAGCAGTACTTC. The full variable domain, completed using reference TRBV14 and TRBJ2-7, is EAGVTQFPSHSVIEKGQTVTLRCDPISGHDNLYWYRRVMGKEIKFLLHFVKESKQDESGMPNNRFLAERTGGTYSTLKVQPAELEDSGVYFCASSQEQAVREQYFGPGTRLTVT.

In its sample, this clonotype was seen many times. The CDR3 sequence is CASSFRSSTDTQYF. CDR3 in DNA: TGTGCCAGCAGTTTTCGGAGTAGCACAGATACGCAGTATTTT. This rearrangement joins TRBV12-3 or TRBV12-4 to TRBJ2-3; D is undetermined. CDR3 length: 14 amino acids. V was trimmed by 3 bases and J by 0 bases, leaving 7 bases between them.

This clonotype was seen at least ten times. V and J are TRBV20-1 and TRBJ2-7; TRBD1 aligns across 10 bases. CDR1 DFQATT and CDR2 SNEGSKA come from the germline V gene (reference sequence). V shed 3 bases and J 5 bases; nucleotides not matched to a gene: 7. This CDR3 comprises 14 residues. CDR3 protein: CSARNRDRGHEQYF. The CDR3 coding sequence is TGCAGTGCTAGGAATCGGGACAGGGGACACGAGCAGTACTTC.

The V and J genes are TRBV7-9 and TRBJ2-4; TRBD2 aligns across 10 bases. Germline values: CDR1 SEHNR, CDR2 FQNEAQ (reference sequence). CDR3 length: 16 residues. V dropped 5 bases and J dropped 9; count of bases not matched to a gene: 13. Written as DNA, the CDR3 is TGTGCCAGCAGCGGGAAAGCGGGAGGGCCGCAAATCATTCAGTACTTC. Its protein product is CASSGKAGGPQIIQYF.

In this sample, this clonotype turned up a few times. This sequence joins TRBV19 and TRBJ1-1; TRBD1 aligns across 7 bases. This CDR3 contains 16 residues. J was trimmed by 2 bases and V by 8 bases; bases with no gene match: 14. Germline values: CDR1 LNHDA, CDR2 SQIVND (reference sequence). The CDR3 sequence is CASSLTGRWENTEAFF. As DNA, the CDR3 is TGTGCCAGTTCCCTGACAGGGAGGTGGGAAAACACTGAAGCTTTCTTT. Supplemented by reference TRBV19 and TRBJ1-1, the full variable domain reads DGGITQSPKYLFRKEGQNVTLSCEQNLNHDAMYWYRQDPGQGLRLIYYSQIVNDFQKGDIAEGYSVSREKKESFPLTVTSAQKNPTAFYLCASSLTGRWENTEAFFGQGTRLTVV.

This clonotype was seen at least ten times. DNA for the CDR3: TGTGCCAGCAGCGCCTGGACGGATAACTATGGCTACACCTTC. Amino acids: CASSAWTDNYGYTF. The chain uses TRBV7-9 and TRBJ1-2; D unresolved. V lost 5 bases to trimming and J lost 1 base, with 11 bases between them. CDR3 length equals 14 residues. Germline CDR1 is SEHNR and CDR2 is FQNEAQ (reference sequence).

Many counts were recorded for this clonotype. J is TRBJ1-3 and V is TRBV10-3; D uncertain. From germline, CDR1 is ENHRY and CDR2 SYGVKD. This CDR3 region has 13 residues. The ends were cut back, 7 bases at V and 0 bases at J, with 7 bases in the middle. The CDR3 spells CAIKRGSGNTIYF. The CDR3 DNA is TGTGCCATCAAGCGGGGCTCTGGAAACACCATATATTTT.

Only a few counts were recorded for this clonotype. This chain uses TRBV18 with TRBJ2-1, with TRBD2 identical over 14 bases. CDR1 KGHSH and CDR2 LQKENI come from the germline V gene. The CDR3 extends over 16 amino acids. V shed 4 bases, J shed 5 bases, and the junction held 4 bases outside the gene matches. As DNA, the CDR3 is TGTGCCAGCTCACGGACTAGCGGGGGGTCCCACAATGAGCAGTTCTTC. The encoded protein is CASSRTSGGSHNEQFF.

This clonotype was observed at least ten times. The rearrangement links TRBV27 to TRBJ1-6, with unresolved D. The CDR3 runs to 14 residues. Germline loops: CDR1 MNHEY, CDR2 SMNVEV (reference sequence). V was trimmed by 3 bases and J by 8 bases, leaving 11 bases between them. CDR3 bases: TGTGCCAGCAGTTTTCAAGGAAGGTATTCACCCCTCCACTTT. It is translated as CASSFQGRYSPLHF.

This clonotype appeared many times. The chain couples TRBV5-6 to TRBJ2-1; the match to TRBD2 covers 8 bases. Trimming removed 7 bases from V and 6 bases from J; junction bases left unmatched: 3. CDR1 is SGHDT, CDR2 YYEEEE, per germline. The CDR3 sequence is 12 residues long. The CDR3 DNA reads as TGTGCCAGCGGGACTAGTCCCAATGAGCAGTTCTTC. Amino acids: CASGTSPNEQFF.

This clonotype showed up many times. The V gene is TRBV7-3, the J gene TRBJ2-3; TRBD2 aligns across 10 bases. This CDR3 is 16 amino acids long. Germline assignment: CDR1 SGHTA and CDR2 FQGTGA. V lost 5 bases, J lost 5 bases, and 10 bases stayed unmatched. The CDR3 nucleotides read TGTGCCAGCAGCAATCCCCTGGCTAGCGGGGGAGATACGCAGTATTTT. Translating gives CASSNPLASGGDTQYF.

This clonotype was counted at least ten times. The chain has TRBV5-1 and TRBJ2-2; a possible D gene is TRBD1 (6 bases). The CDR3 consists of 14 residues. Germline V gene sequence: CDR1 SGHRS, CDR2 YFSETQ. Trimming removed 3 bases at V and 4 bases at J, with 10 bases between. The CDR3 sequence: CASSWDTTTGELFF. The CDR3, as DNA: TGCGCCAGCAGCTGGGACACCACCACCGGGGAGCTGTTTTTT.

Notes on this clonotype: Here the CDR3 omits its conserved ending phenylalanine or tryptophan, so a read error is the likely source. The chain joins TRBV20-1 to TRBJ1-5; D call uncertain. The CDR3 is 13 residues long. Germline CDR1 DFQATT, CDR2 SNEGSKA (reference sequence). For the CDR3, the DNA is TGCAGTGCTAGAGGGGATAGCAGTCAGCCCCAGCATTCT. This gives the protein CSARGDSSQPQHS.